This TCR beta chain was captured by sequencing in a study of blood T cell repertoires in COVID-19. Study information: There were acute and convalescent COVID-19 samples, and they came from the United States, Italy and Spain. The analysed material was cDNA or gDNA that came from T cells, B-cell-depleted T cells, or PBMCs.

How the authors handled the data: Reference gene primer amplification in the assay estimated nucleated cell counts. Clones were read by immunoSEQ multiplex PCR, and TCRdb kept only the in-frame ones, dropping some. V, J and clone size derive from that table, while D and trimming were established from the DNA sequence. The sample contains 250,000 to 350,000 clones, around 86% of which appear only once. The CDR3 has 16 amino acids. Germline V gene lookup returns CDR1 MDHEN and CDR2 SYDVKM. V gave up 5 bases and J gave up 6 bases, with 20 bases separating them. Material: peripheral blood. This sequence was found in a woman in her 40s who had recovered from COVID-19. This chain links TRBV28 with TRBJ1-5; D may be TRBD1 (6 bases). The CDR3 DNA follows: TGTGCCAGCAGTAACTTTGAGGGGGGGCTGGGTCAGCCCCAGCATTTT. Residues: CASSNFEGGLGQPQHF.